This TCR beta chain emerged from a study of CD8+CD57+ T cells in acquired aplastic anemia. Genomic DNA constituted the template upon which TCR beta VDJ and CDR3 profiling was performed. TCRdb reprocessed the reads via MiXCR and lists one record per CDR3 protein. The sample contains hundreds of thousands of distinct CDR3 sequences, about 70% of which appear only once. This CDR3 contains 14 residues. Germline CDR1 reads MNHNY; CDR2 reads SVGAGI (reference sequence). Trimming took 5 bases from V and 3 from J, leaving 13 bases between them. The clonotype was recovered from a human donor in good health, serving as a control. V gene TRBV6-6 combines with J gene TRBJ1-2; no definite D call. Source material: sorted CD4+, CD8+, or CD8+CD57+ T cells (not recorded which) from PBMCs. The CDR3 DNA reads as TGTGCCAGCAGTACCAGTACCCAAGACTATGGCTACACCTTC. Translation gives CASSTSTQDYGYTF.